The 6 T cell receptor beta chains reported below all come from one sample, sequenced in a study of blood T cell repertoires in COVID-19. Using immunoSEQ multiplex PCR, the repertoire was profiled, and TCRdb retains in-frame clones only, with some absent. The sample records around 160,000 clones, around 87% being singletons. Sequences were obtained from peripheral blood. The receptors derive from a man aged 80 or over with acute or convalescent COVID-19.

The V and J genes are TRBV9 and TRBJ2-1, with D perhaps TRBD2 (7 bases). Germline CDR1 reads SGDLS; CDR2 reads YYNGEE. The CDR3 has 19 amino acids. Trimming removed 0 bases at V and 8 bases at J, with 27 bases between. DNA for the CDR3: TGTGCCAGCAGCGTAGGCCTGGGAGGGGGGGCCGGGTTGTGGGATGAGCAGTTCTTC. Encoded protein: CASSVGLGGGAGLWDEQFF.

The chain is built from TRBV7-3 and TRBJ2-7; 8 bases match TRBD2. V lost 2 bases to trimming and J lost 5 bases; unmatched junction nucleotides: 2. Germline CDR1 SGHTA, CDR2 FQGTGA. CDR3 length equals 13 residues. CDR3 protein: CASSLGTSNEQYF. The CDR3 region has the DNA TGTGCCAGCAGCTTAGGGACTAGTAACGAGCAGTACTTC.

The CDR3 DNA is TGTGCCAGCAGTTACCTGGGAGGGAAAACTGAAGCTTTCTTT. This codes for CASSYLGGKTEAFF. V usage is TRBV28 and J usage is TRBJ1-1; D gene uncertain. V was shortened by 4 bases and J by 5 bases, with 14 bases between the two germline ends. Germline CDR1 and CDR2: MDHEN and SYDVKM. The CDR3 has 14 residues.

The chain uses TRBV6-5 and TRBJ1-5; no reliable D call. Germline V gives CDR1 MNHEY, CDR2 SVGAGI. The CDR3 has 13 amino acids. Deletions cut 7 bases from V and 3 bases from J, with 10 bases between. The CDR3 DNA follows: TGTGCCAGCACCCTCTCGGTCAATCAGCCCCAGCATTTT. It codes for CASTLSVNQPQHF.

The rearrangement uses TRBV18 and TRBJ2-2; no clear D. This CDR3 is built from 14 residues. Trimming left V 0 bases short and J 6 bases short, with 8 bases between. The germline gives CDR1 KGHSH, CDR2 LQKENI. This CDR3 is CASSPPFQAGELFF. The CDR3 nucleotides read TGTGCCAGCTCACCACCTTTCCAGGCCGGGGAGCTGTTTTTT.

The chain combines TRBV5-6 with TRBJ2-2, with D possibly matching TRBD2 (7 bases). Germline V CDR1 and CDR2: SGHDT, YYEEEE. The CDR3 has 16 amino acids. Trimming removed 4 bases from V and 1 base from J, with 14 bases in between. The CDR3 here is CASSGGAGQNTGELFF. CDR3 coding DNA: TGTGCCAGCAGCGGGGGGGCTGGGCAGAACACCGGGGAGCTGTTTTTT.